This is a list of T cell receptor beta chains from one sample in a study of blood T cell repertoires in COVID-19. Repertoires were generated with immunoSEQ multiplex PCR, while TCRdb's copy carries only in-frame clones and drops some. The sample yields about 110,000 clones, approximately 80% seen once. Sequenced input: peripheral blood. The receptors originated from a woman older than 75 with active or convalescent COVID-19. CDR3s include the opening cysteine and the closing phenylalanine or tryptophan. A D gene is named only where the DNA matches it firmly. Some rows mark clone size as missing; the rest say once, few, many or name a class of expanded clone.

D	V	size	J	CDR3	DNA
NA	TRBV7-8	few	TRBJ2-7	CASSLGSGSHEQYF	TGTGCCAGCAGCTTAGGTTCGGGGTCCCACGAGCAGTACTTC
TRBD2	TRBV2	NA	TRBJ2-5	CASSEARSSGKETQYF	TGTGCCAGCAGTGAAGCGAGGTCTAGCGGGAAAGAGACCCAGTACTTC
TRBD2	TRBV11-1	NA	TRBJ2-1	CASSRLLAGAEQFF	TGTGCCAGCAGCCGCTTACTAGCGGGAGCTGAGCAGTTCTTC
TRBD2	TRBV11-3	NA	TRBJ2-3	CASSPGVAGGPDTQYF	TGTGCCAGCAGCCCTGGGGTAGCGGGAGGGCCGGATACGCAGTATTTT
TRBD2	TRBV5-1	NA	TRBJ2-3	CASSLVTSGGFTDTQYF	TGCGCCAGCAGCTTGGTTACTAGCGGGGGCTTCACAGATACGCAGTATTTT
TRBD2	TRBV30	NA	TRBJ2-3	CAWRLAVGTDTQYF	TGTGCCTGGAGGCTAGCGGTTGGGACAGATACGCAGTATTTT
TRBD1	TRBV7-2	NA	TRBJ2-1	CASSIQNRGMRFF	TGTGCCAGCAGCATACAGAACAGGGGGATGCGGTTCTTC
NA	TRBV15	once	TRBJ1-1	CATSRDLSGTEAFF	TGTGCCACCAGCAGAGATTTATCGGGGACTGAAGCTTTCTTT
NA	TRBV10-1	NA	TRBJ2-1	CASKTGSSYNEQFF	TGCGCCTCCAAGACCGGGAGCTCCTACAATGAGCAGTTCTTC
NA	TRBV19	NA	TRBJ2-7	CASKVQRSSYEQYF	TGTGCCAGTAAAGTTCAGCGAAGCTCCTACGAGCAGTACTTC
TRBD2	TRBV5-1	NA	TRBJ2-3	CASSSGLAGVTDTQYF	TGCGCCAGCAGCTCCGGACTAGCGGGAGTGACAGATACGCAGTATTTT
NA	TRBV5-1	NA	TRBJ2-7	CASSVSGNSYEQYF	TGCGCCAGCAGCGTTAGCGGAAACTCCTACGAGCAGTACTTC
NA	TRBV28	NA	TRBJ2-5	CASSLLAASETQYF	TGTGCCAGCAGTTTACTAGCTGCGTCAGAGACCCAGTACTTC
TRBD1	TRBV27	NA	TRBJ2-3	CASTGTGSDTQYF	TGTGCCAGCACCGGGACAGGGTCAGATACGCAGTATTTT
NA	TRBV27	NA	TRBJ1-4	CASTARVGEKLFF	TGTGCCAGCACAGCGCGGGTGGGTGAAAAACTGTTTTTT
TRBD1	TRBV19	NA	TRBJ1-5	CASSFTGGSNQPQHF	TGTGCCAGTAGTTTTACAGGGGGAAGCAATCAGCCCCAGCATTTT
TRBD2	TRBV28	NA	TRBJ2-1	CASSLSGRASGEQFF	TGTGCCAGCAGTTTATCCGGGAGGGCCTCGGGTGAGCAGTTCTTC
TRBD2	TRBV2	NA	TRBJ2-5	CASIDSGSSGVETQYF	TGTGCCAGCATAGATAGCGGGAGCAGTGGTGTAGAGACCCAGTACTTC
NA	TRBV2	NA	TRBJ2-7	CASRSRALDEQYF	TGTGCCAGCAGAAGCAGGGCTTTAGATGAGCAGTACTTC
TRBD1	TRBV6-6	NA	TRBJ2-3	CATGQARTDTQYF	TGTGCCACCGGACAGGCCCGCACAGATACGCAGTATTTT
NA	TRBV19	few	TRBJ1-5	CASSIAPGAVNQPQHF	TGTGCCAGTAGTATAGCACCAGGGGCAGTCAATCAGCCCCAGCATTTT
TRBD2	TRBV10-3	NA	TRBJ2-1	CAISLAGVINEQFF	TGTGCCATCAGTCTAGCGGGAGTTATCAATGAGCAGTTCTTC
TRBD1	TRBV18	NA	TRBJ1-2	CASSTGQGLDGYTF	TGTGCCAGCTCAACAGGACAGGGGTTGGATGGCTACACCTTC
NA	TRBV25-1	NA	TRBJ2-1	CASSLWRGNEQFF	TGTGCCAGCAGTCTATGGAGGGGAAATGAGCAGTTCTTC
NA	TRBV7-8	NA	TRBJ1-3	CASSLGPGPSGNTIYF	TGTGCCAGCAGCTTAGGCCCAGGCCCCTCTGGAAACACCATATATTTT
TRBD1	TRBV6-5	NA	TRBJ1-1	CASSRTGLMNTEAFF	TGTGCCAGCAGCCGGACAGGCCTCATGAACACTGAAGCTTTCTTT
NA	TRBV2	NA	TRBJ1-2	CASSEADGRSYGYTF	TGTGCCAGCAGTGAAGCAGATGGGAGGAGCTATGGCTACACCTTC
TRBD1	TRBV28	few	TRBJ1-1	CASSSRLRGLTEAFF	TGTGCCAGCAGTTCGCGCCTCAGGGGGCTCACTGAAGCTTTCTTT